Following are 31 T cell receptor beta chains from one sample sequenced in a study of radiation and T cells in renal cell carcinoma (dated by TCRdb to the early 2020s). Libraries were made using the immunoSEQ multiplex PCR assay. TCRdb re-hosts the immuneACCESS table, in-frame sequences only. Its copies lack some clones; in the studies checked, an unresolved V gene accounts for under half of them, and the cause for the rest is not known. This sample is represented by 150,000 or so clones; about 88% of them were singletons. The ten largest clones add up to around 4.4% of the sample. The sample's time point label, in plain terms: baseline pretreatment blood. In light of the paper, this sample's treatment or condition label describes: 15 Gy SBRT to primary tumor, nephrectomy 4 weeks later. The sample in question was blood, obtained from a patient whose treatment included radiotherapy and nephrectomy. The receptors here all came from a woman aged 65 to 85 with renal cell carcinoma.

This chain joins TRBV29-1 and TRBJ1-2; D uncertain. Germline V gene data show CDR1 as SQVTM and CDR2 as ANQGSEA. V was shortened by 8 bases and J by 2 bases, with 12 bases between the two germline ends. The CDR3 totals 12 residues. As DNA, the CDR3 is TGCAGCATACTAACTGCGAACTATGGCTACACCTTC. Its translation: CSILTANYGYTF.

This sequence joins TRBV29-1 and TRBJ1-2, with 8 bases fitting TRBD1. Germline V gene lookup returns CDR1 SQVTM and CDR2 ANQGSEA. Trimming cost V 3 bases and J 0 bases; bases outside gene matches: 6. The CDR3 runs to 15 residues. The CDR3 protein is CSVEGDRTANYGYTF. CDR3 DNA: TGCAGCGTTGAGGGGGACAGGACAGCTAACTATGGCTACACCTTC.

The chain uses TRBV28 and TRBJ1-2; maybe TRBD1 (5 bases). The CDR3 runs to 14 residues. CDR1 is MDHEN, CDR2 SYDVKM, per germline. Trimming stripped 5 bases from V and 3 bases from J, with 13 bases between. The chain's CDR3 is CASSPAGRDYGYTF. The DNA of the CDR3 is TGTGCCAGCAGTCCAGCAGGGCGAGACTATGGCTACACCTTC.

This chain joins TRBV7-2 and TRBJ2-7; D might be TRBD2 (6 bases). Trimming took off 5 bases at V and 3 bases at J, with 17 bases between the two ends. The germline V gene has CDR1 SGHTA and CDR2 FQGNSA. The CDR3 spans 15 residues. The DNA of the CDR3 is TGTGCCAGCAGCCCCCGGGGTAGCGGACGCTACGAGCAGTACTTC. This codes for CASSPRGSGRYEQYF.

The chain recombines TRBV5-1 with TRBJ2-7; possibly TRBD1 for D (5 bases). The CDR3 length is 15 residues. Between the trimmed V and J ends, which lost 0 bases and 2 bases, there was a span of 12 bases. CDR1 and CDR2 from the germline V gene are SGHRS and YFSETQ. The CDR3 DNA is TGCGCCAGCAGCTTGGGGACGGACAAACCCTACGAGCAGTACTTC. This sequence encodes CASSLGTDKPYEQYF. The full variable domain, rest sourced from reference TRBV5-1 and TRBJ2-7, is KAGVTQTPRYLIKTRGQQVTLSCSPISGHRSVSWYQQTPGQGLQFLFEYFSETQRNKGNFPGRFSGRQFSNSRSEMNVSTLELGDSALYLCASSLGTDKPYEQYFGPGTRLTVT.

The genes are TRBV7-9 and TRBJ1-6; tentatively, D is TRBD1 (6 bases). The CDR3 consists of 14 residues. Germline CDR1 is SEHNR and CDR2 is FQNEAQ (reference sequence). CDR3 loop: CAIRGPQAGSPLHF. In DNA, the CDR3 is TGTGCTATCAGGGGACCCCAAGCGGGTTCACCCCTCCACTTT.

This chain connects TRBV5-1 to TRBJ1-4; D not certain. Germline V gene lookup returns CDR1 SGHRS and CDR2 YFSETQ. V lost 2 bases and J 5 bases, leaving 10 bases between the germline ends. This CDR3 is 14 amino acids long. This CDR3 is CASSFGRLNEKLFF. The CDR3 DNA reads TGCGCCAGCAGCTTCGGACGGCTAAATGAAAAACTGTTTTTT.

The CDR3 DNA is TGTGCCACCAATATCCGGGACAGGGTCGAAAAACTGTTTTTT. Protein sequence: CATNIRDRVEKLFF. The chain combines TRBV19 with TRBJ1-4; TRBD1 aligns across 9 bases. The germline V gene has CDR1 LNHDA and CDR2 SQIVND (reference sequence). The CDR3 sequence is 14 residues long. The J segment lost 8 bases and the V segment lost 10 bases, leaving 11 bases of the junction unmatched.

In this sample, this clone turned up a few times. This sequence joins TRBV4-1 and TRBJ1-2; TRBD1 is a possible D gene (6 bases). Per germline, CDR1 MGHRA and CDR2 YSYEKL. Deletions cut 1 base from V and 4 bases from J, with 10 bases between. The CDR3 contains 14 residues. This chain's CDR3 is CASSQVDSFYGYTF. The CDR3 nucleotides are TGCGCCAGCAGCCAAGTGGACAGCTTCTATGGCTACACCTTC.

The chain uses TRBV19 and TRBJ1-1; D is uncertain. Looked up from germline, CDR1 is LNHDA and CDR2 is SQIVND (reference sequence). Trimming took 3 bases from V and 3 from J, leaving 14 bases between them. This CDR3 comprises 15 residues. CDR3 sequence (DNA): TGTGCCAGTAGTATTAGTGGAGGTGGGCACACTGAAGCTTTCTTT. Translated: CASSISGGGHTEAFF.

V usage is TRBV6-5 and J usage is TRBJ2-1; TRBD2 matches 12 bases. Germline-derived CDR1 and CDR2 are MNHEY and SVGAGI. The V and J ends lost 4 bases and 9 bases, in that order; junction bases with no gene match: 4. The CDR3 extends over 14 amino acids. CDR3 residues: CASSSGLAGGEQFF. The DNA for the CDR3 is TGTGCCAGCAGTTCGGGACTAGCGGGCGGTGAGCAGTTCTTC.

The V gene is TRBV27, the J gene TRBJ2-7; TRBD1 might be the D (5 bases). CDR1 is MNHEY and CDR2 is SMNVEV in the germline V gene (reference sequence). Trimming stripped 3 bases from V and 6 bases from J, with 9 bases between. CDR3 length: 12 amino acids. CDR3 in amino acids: CASSFRQGEQYF. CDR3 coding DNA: TGTGCCAGCAGTTTCCGCCAGGGCGAGCAGTACTTC.

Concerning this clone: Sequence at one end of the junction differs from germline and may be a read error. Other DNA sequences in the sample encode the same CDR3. This chain's CDR3 is CASSEDRVNYGYTF. In nucleotides, the CDR3 is TGTGCCAGCAGTGAAGACAGGGTTAACTACGGCTACACCTTC. The rearrangement links TRBV2 to TRBJ1-2; D is perhaps TRBD1 (6 bases). Germline V gene sequence: CDR1 SNHLY, CDR2 FYNNEI. CDR3 size: 14 residues.

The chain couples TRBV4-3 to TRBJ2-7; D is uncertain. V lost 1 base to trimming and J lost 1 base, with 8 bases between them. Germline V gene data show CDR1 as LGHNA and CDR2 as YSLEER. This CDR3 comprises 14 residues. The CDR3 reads CASSQGLLSYEQYF. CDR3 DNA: TGCGCCAGCAGCCAAGGACTGTTGTCCTACGAGCAGTACTTC.

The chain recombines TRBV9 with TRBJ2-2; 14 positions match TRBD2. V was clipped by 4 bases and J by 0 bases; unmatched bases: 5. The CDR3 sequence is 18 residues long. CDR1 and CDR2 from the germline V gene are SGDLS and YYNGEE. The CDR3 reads CASSSGLAGDPNTGELFF. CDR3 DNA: TGTGCCAGCAGCTCGGGACTAGCGGGGGACCCGAACACCGGGGAGCTGTTTTTT.

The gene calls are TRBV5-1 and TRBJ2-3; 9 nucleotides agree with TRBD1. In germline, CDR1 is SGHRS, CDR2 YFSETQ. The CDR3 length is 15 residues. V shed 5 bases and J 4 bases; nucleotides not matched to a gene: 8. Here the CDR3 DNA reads TGCGCCAGCAGGCCCCTCAGACAGGGGGCAGATACGCAGTATTTT. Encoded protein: CASRPLRQGADTQYF.

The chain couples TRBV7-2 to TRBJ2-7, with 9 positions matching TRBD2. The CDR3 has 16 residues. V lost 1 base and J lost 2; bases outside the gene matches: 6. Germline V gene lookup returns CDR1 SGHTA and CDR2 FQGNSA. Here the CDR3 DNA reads TGTGCCAGCAGCTTAGGGGCTAGCGGGGCAACCTACGAGCAGTACTTC. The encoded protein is CASSLGASGATYEQYF.

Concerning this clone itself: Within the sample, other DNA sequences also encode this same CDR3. CDR3 nucleotides: TGTGCCAGCAGTGAAGACAGGGTTAACTATGGCTACACCTTC. This translates into CASSEDRVNYGYTF. J is TRBJ1-2 and V is TRBV2; tentatively, D is TRBD1 (6 bases). This CDR3 has 14 residues. Deletions cut 1 base from V and 1 base from J, with 7 bases between. The germline V gene encodes CDR1 SNHLY and CDR2 FYNNEI.

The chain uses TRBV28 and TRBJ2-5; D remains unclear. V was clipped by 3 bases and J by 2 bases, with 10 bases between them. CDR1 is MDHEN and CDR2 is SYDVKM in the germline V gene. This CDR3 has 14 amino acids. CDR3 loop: CASSLPLGQETQYF. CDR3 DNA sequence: TGTGCCAGCAGTTTGCCCCTAGGGCAAGAGACCCAGTACTTC.

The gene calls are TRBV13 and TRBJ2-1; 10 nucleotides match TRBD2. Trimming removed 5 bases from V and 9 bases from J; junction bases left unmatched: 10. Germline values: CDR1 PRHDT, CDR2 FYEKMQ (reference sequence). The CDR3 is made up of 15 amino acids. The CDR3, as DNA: TGTGCCAGCAGCCTCAGCGGGGGGGCTGTAGGTGAGCAGTTCTTC. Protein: CASSLSGGAVGEQFF.

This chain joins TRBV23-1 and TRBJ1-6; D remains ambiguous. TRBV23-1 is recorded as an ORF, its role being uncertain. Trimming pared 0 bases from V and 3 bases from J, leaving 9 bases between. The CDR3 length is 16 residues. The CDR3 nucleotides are TGCGCCAGCAGTCAATCGTCGGTCCACTATAATTCACCCCTCCACTTT. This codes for CASSQSSVHYNSPLHF.

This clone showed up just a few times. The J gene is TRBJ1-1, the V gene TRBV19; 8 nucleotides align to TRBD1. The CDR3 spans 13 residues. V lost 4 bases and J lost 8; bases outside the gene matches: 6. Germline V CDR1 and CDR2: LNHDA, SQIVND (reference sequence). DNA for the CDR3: TGTGCCAGTAGTAGACAGGGGAACTCGGAAGCTTTCTTT. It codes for CASSRQGNSEAFF.

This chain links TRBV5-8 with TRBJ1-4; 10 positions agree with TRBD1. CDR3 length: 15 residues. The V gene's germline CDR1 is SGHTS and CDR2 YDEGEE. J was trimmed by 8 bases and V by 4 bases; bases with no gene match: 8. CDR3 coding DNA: TGTGCCAGCAGCATGGGACAGGGGTTTAGAGAAAAACTGTTTTTT. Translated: CASSMGQGFREKLFF.

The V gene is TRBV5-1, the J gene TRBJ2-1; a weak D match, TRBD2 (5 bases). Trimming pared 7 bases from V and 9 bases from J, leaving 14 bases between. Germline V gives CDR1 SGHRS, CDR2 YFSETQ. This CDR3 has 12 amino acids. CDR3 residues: CASGDGVGEQFF. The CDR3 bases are TGCGCCAGCGGCGACGGGGTGGGTGAGCAGTTCTTC.

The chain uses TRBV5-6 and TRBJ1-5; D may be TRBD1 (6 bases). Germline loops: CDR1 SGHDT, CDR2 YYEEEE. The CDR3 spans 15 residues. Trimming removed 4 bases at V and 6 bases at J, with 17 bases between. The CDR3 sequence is CASSTWGQGSQPQHF. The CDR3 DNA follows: TGTGCCAGCAGCACCTGGGGGCAGGGAAGTCAGCCCCAGCATTTT.

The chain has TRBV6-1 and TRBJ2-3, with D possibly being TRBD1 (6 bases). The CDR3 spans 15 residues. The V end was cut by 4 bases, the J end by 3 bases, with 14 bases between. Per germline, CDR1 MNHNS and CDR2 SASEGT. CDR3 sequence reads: CASSGIQGSTDTQYF. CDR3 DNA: TGTGCCAGCAGTGGCATACAGGGTAGTACAGATACGCAGTATTTT.

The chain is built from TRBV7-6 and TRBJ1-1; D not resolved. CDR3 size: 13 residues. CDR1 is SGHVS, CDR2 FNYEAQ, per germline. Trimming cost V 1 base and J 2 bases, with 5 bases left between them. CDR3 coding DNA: TGTGCCAGCAGCTTAGTAGGTAACACTGAAGCTTTCTTT. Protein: CASSLVGNTEAFF. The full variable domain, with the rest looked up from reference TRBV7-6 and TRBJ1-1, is GAGVSQSPRYKVTKRGQDVALRCDPISGHVSLYWYRQALGQGPEFLTYFNYEAQQDKSGLPNDRFSAERPEGSISTLTIQRTEQRDSAMYRCASSLVGNTEAFFGQGTRLTVV.

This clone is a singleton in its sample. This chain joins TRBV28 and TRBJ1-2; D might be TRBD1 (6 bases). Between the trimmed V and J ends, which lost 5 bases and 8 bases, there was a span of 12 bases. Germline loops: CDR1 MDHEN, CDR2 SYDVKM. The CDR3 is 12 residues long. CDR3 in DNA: TGTGCCAGCAGTCTTCGGGGGGCGGGCTACACCTTC. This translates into CASSLRGAGYTF.

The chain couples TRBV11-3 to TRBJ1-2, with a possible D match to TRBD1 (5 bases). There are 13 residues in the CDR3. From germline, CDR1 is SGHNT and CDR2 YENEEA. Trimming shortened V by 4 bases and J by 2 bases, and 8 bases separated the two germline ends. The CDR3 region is CASSSGRNYGYTF. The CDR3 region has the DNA TGTGCCAGCAGCTCGGGACGGAACTATGGCTACACCTTC.

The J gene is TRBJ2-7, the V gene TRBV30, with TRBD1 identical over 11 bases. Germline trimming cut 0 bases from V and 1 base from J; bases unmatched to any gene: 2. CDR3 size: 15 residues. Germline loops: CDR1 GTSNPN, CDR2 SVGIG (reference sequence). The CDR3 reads CAWSVGTGGSYEQYF. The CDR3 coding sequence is TGTGCCTGGAGTGTGGGGACAGGGGGTTCCTACGAGCAGTACTTC.

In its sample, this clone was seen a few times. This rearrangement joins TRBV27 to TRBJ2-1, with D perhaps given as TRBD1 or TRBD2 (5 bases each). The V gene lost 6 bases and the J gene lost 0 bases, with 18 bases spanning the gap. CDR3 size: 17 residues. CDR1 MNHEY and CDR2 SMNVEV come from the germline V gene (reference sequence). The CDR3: CASRDPGAPSSYNEQFF. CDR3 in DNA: TGTGCCAGCAGAGACCCCGGGGCCCCGAGCTCCTACAATGAGCAGTTCTTC.